This T cell receptor (beta chain) was identified during a study of shared clonotypes between healthy human individuals. Study-level findings and limits: Memory subsets had estimated richness that was generally smaller than that of naive subsets.

Germline V gene lookup returns CDR1 MDHEN and CDR2 SYDVKM. With 8 bases removed from V and 8 bases from J, the gap between germline ends came to 18 bases. This CDR3 has 14 residues. A note on this clone: Its target is not known.

Sequencing used immunoSEQ multiplex PCR; TCRdb keeps in-frame clones, though not all of them. The sample yields approximately 2.5 million clones, 80% to 95% seen once. J is TRBJ1-4 and V is TRBV28, with a possible D match to TRBD1 (6 bases). The receptor's source is a man younger than 35 in good health. Some clones in this sample may be carry-over from other donors' samples. Sequencing was performed on naive CD4+ T cells from PBMCs. Subset: CD45RA+ positively selected. The CDR3 loop is CASASTGIWEKLFF. CDR3 nucleotide sequence: TGTGCCAGCGCCTCAACAGGGATTTGGGAAAAACTGTTTTTT.